The T cell receptor beta chain described here comes from a study of early T cells in non-severe SARS-CoV-2 infection. Looking at the study overall: Bulk RNA from unsorted whole blood was sequenced; chains were unpaired.

Individual cDNA molecules carried attached unique molecular identifiers. One entry per CDR3 protein results from TCRdb running MiXCR on the 5' RACE reads. Altogether fewer than 25,000 distinct CDR3 sequences are present, approximately 4.3% being singletons, with the ten largest covering less than 6%. V lost 7 bases and J 8 bases, leaving 14 bases between the germline ends. The CDR3 has 12 amino acids. The sequence was obtained from an adult who was a healthcare worker with PCR-confirmed SARS-CoV-2 infection or an uninfected control (not recorded which). This sequence joins TRBV12-3 or TRBV12-4 and TRBJ1-1; D not certain. Sequenced: whole blood. As DNA, the CDR3 is TGTGCCAGCACCATCAGGAGGGAGGAAGCTTTCTTT. Encoded protein: CASTIRREEAFF.